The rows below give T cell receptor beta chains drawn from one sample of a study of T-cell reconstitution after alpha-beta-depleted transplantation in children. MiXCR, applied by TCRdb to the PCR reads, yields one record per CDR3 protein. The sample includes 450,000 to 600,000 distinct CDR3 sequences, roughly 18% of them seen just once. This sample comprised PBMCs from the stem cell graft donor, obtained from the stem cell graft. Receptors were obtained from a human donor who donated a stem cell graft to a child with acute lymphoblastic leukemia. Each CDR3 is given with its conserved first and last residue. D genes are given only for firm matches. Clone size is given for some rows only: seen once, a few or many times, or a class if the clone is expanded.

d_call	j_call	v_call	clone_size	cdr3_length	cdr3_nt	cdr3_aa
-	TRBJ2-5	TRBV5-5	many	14	TGTGCCAGCAGCTTGGTCGGATCGGGGGAGACCCAGTACTTC	CASSLVGSGETQYF
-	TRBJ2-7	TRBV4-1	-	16	TGCGCCAGCAGCCAGGAACAGGGACCGAGCTCCTACGAGCAGTACTTC	CASSQEQGPSSYEQYF
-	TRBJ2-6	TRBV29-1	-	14	TGCAGCGTTGAAGGGGACCTGGGGGCCAACGTCCTGACTTTC	CSVEGDLGANVLTF
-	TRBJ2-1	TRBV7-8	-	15	TGTGCCAGCCTCTGGCGGGCCGCCTCCTACAATGAGCAGTTCTTC	CASLWRAASYNEQFF
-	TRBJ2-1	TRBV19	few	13	TGTGCCAGTAGTATATACTCTCCCAATGAGCAGTTCTTC	CASSIYSPNEQFF
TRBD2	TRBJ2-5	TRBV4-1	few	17	TGCGCCAGCAGCCTCCTTTTCTTAGCGGGAGCGCAAGAGACCCAGTACTTC	CASSLLFLAGAQETQYF
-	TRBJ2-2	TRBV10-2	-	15	TGCGCCAGCAGATCAACCTTAAGGTCTCCCGGGGAGCTGTTTTTT	CASRSTLRSPGELFF
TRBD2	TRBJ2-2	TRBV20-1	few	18	TGCAGTGCTCTGAACCCGGGACTAGCGGGAGAGAACACCGGGGAGCTGTTTTTT	CSALNPGLAGENTGELFF
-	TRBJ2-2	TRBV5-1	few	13	TGCGCCAGCAGCTTGGAGGCCACCGGGGAGCTGTTTTTT	CASSLEATGELFF
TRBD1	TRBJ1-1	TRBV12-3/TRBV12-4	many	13	TGTGCCAGCTCGGGACAGGTGAACACTGAAGCTTTCTTT	CASSGQVNTEAFF
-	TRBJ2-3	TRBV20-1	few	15	TGCAGTGCGGCCGCCCGAGCGCTTGAAGCGGATACGCAGTATTTT	CSAAARALEADTQYF
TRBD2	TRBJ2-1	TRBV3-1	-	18	TGTACCAGCAGTTCCCCTAGCGGGGGGGATCTTTCCTACAATGAGCAGTTCTTC	CTSSSPSGGDLSYNEQFF
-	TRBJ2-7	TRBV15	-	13	TGTGCCACCAGCAGAGATCCTGGCTACGAGCAGTACTTC	CATSRDPGYEQYF
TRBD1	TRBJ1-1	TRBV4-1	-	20	TGCGCCAGCAGCCCCGTTCTCCATTGGACAGGGGGAACTTTGGGCACTGAAGCTTTCTTT	CASSPVLHWTGGTLGTEAFF
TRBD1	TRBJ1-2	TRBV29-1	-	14	TGCAGCGTTGGTGGGGGACAGAGATCCTATGGCTACACCTTC	CSVGGGQRSYGYTF
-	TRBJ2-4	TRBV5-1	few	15	TGCGCCAGCAGCTTCCGCGGGACAGAGAAAAACATTCAGTACTTC	CASSFRGTEKNIQYF
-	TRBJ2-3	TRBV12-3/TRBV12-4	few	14	TGTGCCAGCAGTTTAGTAGCAGTGATAGATACGCAGTATTTT	CASSLVAVIDTQYF
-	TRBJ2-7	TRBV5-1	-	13	TGCGCCAGCAGCACCTGGACTATGGTCGAGCAGTACTTC	CASSTWTMVEQYF
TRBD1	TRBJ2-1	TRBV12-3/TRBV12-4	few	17	TGTGCCAGCAGTTTAGCCCGGACAGGGACCTCCTACAATGAGCAGTTCTTC	CASSLARTGTSYNEQFF
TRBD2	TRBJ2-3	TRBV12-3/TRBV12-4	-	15	TGTGCCAGCAGTTTTGCGGGAGGGCGGACAGATACGCAGTATTTT	CASSFAGGRTDTQYF
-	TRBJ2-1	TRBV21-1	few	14	TGTGCCAGCAGCACCGATCGTGACAGCGATGAGCAGTTCTTC	CASSTDRDSDEQFF
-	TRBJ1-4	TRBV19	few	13	TGTGCCAGTATCGGGGGGCTCTATGAAAAACTGTTTTTT	CASIGGLYEKLFF
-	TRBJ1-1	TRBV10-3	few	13	TGTGCCATCAAAGGACCCTTAAACACTGAAGCTTTCTTT	CAIKGPLNTEAFF
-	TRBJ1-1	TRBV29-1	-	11	TGCAGCGGACTAATGAACACTGAAGCTTTCTTT	CSGLMNTEAFF
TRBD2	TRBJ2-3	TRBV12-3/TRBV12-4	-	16	TGTGCCAGCAGTTCCGCCGGACTAGCGGGCACAGATACGCAGTATTTT	CASSSAGLAGTDTQYF
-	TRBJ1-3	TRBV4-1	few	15	TGCGCCAGCAGCCAACTACAGGGAGCTGGAAACACCATATATTTT	CASSQLQGAGNTIYF
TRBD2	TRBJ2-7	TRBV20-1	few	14	TGCAGTGCTAGAGGCGGGAGTCGTCCGTACGAGCAGTACTTC	CSARGGSRPYEQYF
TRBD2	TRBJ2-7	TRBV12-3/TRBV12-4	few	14	TGTGCCAGCAGCTCTAGCGGGAGTTGGAACGAGCAGTACTTC	CASSSSGSWNEQYF
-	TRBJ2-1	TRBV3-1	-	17	TGTGCCAGCAGCCAAGATTTTGTGGGAGTCGTCTACAATGAGCAGTTCTTC	CASSQDFVGVVYNEQFF
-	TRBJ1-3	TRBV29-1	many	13	TGCAGCGCCGCACAGGGAACCGGAAACACCATATATTTT	CSAAQGTGNTIYF
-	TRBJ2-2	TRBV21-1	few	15	TGTGCCAGCAGCCCGACCGCGGCGAACACCGGGGAGCTGTTTTTT	CASSPTAANTGELFF
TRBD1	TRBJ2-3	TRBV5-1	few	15	TGCGCCAGCAGCGTGACAGGGCTGTGGGGAGATACGCAGTATTTT	CASSVTGLWGDTQYF
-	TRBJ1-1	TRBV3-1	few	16	TGTGCCAGCGGGGGGGAAGGACTGCTCATGAACACTGAAGCTTTCTTT	CASGGEGLLMNTEAFF
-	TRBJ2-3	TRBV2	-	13	TGTGCCAGCAGGGTTTTCGAGGAGGATACGCAGTATTTT	CASRVFEEDTQYF
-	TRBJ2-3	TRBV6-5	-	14	TGTGCCAGCAGTTACTCGCAGGTCACAGATACGCAGTATTTT	CASSYSQVTDTQYF
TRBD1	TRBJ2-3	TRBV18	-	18	TGTGCCAGCTCACCCGTACTCATAGGACAGGGGAGAACAGATACGCAGTATTTT	CASSPVLIGQGRTDTQYF
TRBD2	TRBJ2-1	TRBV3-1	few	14	TGTGCCAGCAGCCCCTCCCGAGCGGGATACGAGCAGTTCTTC	CASSPSRAGYEQFF
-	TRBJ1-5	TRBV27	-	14	TGTGCCAGCAGTTCCTTATCAGGGAATCAGCCCCAGCATTTT	CASSSLSGNQPQHF
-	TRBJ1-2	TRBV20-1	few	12	TGCAGTGCTAGCCCCCATGACTATGGCTACACCTTC	CSASPHDYGYTF
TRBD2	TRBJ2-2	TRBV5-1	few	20	TGCGCCAGCAGCTTGGCGATTTTGGGACTAGCGGGACGGAACACCGGGGAGCTGTTTTTT	CASSLAILGLAGRNTGELFF
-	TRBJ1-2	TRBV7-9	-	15	TGTGCCAGCATCCCCACGCAGGGAAGTGGGTATGGCTACACCTTC	CASIPTQGSGYGYTF
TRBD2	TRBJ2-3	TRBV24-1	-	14	TGTGCCTCCCGGGCAGCGGGAGTGGCAGATACGCAGTATTTT	CASRAAGVADTQYF
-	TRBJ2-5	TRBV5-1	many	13	TGCGCCAGCACCCTCCAGGGCCAAGAGACCCAGTACTTC	CASTLQGQETQYF
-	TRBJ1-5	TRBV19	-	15	TGTGCCACTTCCGCGCGTGTGGATAGCAATCAGCCCCAGCATTTT	CATSARVDSNQPQHF
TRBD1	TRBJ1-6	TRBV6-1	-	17	TGTGCCAGCAGGAGGGGACAGCTCAGCTCCTATAATTCACCCCTCCACTTT	CASRRGQLSSYNSPLHF
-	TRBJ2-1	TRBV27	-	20	TGTGCCAGCAGTTCACCCCTAGGCAGGAATCGGCAAGGATCCTACAATGAGCAGTTCTTC	CASSSPLGRNRQGSYNEQFF
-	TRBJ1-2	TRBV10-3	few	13	TGTGCCATCACAGGAGGAGCTAACTATGGCTACACCTTC	CAITGGANYGYTF
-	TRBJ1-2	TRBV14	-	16	TGTGCCAGCAGCCAAGACAGGGGATCCCTTAACTATGGCTACACCTTC	CASSQDRGSLNYGYTF
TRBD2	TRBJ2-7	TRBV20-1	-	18	TGCAGTGCTAGAGATCGGTATAGCGGGAGAGGTAGCGGTCACGAGCAGTACTTC	CSARDRYSGRGSGHEQYF
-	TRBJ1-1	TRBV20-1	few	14	TGCAGTGCTGGCTCGACTTCGCGGAACACTGAAGCTTTCTTT	CSAGSTSRNTEAFF
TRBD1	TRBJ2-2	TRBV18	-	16	TGTGCCAGCTCACCTCGGACAGGGGGCGCGAACGGGGAGCTGTTTTTT	CASSPRTGGANGELFF
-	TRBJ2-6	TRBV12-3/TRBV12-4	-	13	TGTGCCGGGAGGACAGGCGGGGCCAACGTCCTGACTTTC	CAGRTGGANVLTF
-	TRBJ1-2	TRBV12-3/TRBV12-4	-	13	TGTGCCAGCAGACTCCGGGACCTCTATGGCTACACCTTC	CASRLRDLYGYTF